Listed below are T cell receptor beta chains from one sample, sequenced in a study of T cell changes during pregnancy in multiple sclerosis. This table comes from immunoSEQ multiplex PCR, and its TCRdb copy is limited to in-frame clones, with some not included. Among approximately 44,000 clones, 85% to 95% were seen once, and the ten largest hold 0.52%. The sequencing used CD4+ T cells from peripheral blood mononuclear cells, collected in the third trimester of pregnancy. Source of these receptors: a female donor with multiple sclerosis, enrolled in a pregnancy study. The CDR3 runs from the conserved cysteine through the conserved F or W. The D gene is left open where the match is weak. The listing skips clone size in some rows; elsewhere it reads once, few, many or a size class.

TRBJ1-3,-,TRBV18,15,-,TGTGCCAGCTCACCAGCGGGGAGGGCCGGAAACACCATATATTTT,CASSPAGRAGNTIYF
TRBJ2-3,-,TRBV30,11,-,TGTGCCTGGAGTCCAGGTAATACGCAGTATTTT,CAWSPGNTQYF
TRBJ1-5,TRBD1,TRBV19,15,-,TGTGCCAGTATCGTGACAGGGAATAGCAATCAGCCCCAGCATTTT,CASIVTGNSNQPQHF
TRBJ2-5,-,TRBV2,14,-,TGTGCCAGCAGTTTTGGGCTAGCGCAAGAGACCCAGTACTTC,CASSFGLAQETQYF
TRBJ1-4,-,TRBV7-2,15,-,TGTGCCAGCAGCCCGAGACAGACAACTAATGAAAAACTGTTTTTT,CASSPRQTTNEKLFF
TRBJ2-5,-,TRBV4-2,15,-,TGTGCCAGCAGCTTGGGGCGGGGCACCCAAGAGACCCAGTACTTC,CASSLGRGTQETQYF
TRBJ2-7,TRBD2,TRBV7-2,17,-,TGTGCCAGCAGCGGGCCGGGACTAGCGGGAAGGACCTACGAGCAGTACTTC,CASSGPGLAGRTYEQYF
TRBJ2-1,TRBD1,TRBV4-1,18,-,TGCGCCAGCAGCCAAGTCCCGGGACAGGGAATGGGCTACAATGAGCAGTTCTTC,CASSQVPGQGMGYNEQFF
TRBJ1-2,-,TRBV4-3,14,-,TGCGCCAGCAGCCAAGATCAGGGTTACTATGGCTACACCTTC,CASSQDQGYYGYTF
TRBJ2-7,-,TRBV4-3,16,-,TGCGCCAGCAGCCAAGATTACACGGGAGTATCGGGCGAGCAGTACTTC,CASSQDYTGVSGEQYF
TRBJ2-3,-,TRBV10-3,12,once,TGTGCCATCAGTGCTAGCACAGATACGCAGTATTTT,CAISASTDTQYF
TRBJ1-1,-,TRBV27,14,-,TGTGCCAGCAGTTTAAGCCAGGGAAGGACTGAAGCTTTCTTT,CASSLSQGRTEAFF
TRBJ1-4,TRBD1,TRBV28,16,-,TGTGCCAGCAGTTCCTCGGGACAGGGGAAGAATGAAAAACTGTTTTTT,CASSSSGQGKNEKLFF